The entry below gives a single T cell receptor (beta chain) sequence along with its context. In this sample, this clone turned up a few times. Its antigen has not been determined. No base quality information exists; no much larger clone differs at one position. These data are taken from a study of cytotoxic CD8 clonotypes in ibrutinib-treated CLL (dated by TCRdb to about 2021). With respect to the entire study: The cohort had about a dozen relapsed/refractory and 15 treatment-naive patients; roughly 18 were IGHV unmutated. Partial responses were observed in some 24 patients and complete responses in 2; after a median follow-up of 68 months, remission was maintained in approximately 14 patients and progression was observed in about twelve. All remission and progressive disease samples were collected while patients were still receiving ibrutinib. On average, each sample yielded 270,000 or so productive templates and tens of thousands of productive rearrangements. The response samples were drawn at a median of 12 months into treatment, with a range of roughly 6 to 36 months. Cryopreserved peripheral blood mononuclear cells were obtained prior to treatment, at the time of response, and at either disease progression or sustained remission. Of the 90 or so participants in the trial, 20 to 30 had longitudinal samples available.

Each clonotype received, on average, around 10x coverage in deep resolution sequencing performed on a MiSeq, where the target depth lay between 1 in 1 million and 1 in 200,000 T cells. The immunoSEQ hsTCRB Kit was used to generate the TCR beta libraries. The paper's data handling went like this. ImmunoSEQ Data Assistant and ImmunoSEQ Analyzer were used for data analysis, and V, D and J genes were assigned according to IMGT definitions. Clonality was computed as one minus normalized Shannon entropy of productive rearrangement frequencies, ranging from 0 to 1. Only overrepresented clonotypes making up at least 0.05% of each patient's repertoire were included in the public clonotype analysis. Thirteen age-matched healthy donor repertoires from immuneACCESS served as clonality controls. TCRdb mirrors the immuneACCESS table, restricted to in-frame sequences. Some clones are absent from its copies; in checked studies, under half trace to an unresolved V gene, and the reason for the others is unknown. V, J and clone size are taken as reported in that table, and D and trimming were inferred from the DNA itself. The sample data list 270,000 or so clones, and 76% of these were observed just once. 5.6% of the sample comes from the top ten.

Sample time point, as interpreted from the label and publication: progressive disease on ibrutinib. Around 2 micrograms of genomic DNA were extracted from cryopreserved PBMCs for TCR beta library preparation. Longitudinal blood samples from CLL patients on ibrutinib monotherapy underwent high-throughput TCR beta sequencing. The patients were enrolled in a single-center, open-label phase 2 trial of ibrutinib monotherapy. Overall study results and their limits: An increase in clonality was observed at ibrutinib response, with clonality remaining stable during sustained remission and falling back toward baseline at progression. Public clonotypes were rare and either contracted or stayed stable during treatment, and the rise in clonality at ibrutinib response reflected the expansion of private clonotypes. Baseline clonality exceeded that of age-matched healthy donors and correlated strongly with circulating CD8+ T-cell counts. Sampling times were not matched between patients in sustained remission and patients whose disease was progressing, and lymph node repertoires were not examined.

This receptor was obtained from a human donor with chronic lymphocytic leukemia. The specimen was PBMCs, collected at disease progression, from a patient treated with ibrutinib.

The nucleotide sequence is TGTGCCAGCAGCTTGGCTACTCAAGAGACCCAGTACTTC. Its translation reads: CASSLATQETQYF. In this chain, TRBV5-8 is recombined with TRBJ2-5; a confident D gene designation cannot be given. V is clipped by 0 bases and J by 2 bases, and the sequence between their germline boundaries is 5 bases long. There are 13 amino acids in the CDR3, from cysteine to phenylalanine inclusive. Only the CDR3 DNA stays, 39 bases, in frame from base 1. Reading the germline V gene gives CDR1 SGHTS and CDR2 YDEGEE.